This T cell receptor beta chain was found in a study of blood T cell repertoires in COVID-19. TCRdb keeps only in-frame clones here, not all; method: immunoSEQ multiplex PCR. This sample has 390,000 or so clones, with 75% to 90% found just once. The germline CDR1 and CDR2 sequences are MDHEN and SYDVKM. The J segment lost 2 bases and the V segment lost 4 bases, leaving 13 bases of the junction unmatched. The CDR3 has 19 amino acids. The material sequenced was PBMCs or T cells enriched from blood (not recorded which). J is TRBJ1-5 and V is TRBV28; 11 nucleotides line up with TRBD1. This TCR came from a man younger than 35 who had recovered from COVID-19. DNA for the CDR3: TGTGCCAGCAGTTCTCGGGACAGGGGGTATCGGAGGGGCAATCAGCCCCAGCATTTT. It is translated as CASSSRDRGYRRGNQPQHF.